One T cell receptor beta chain is described in this entry. Its antigen remains unknown. The data belong to a study of memory CD4+ T cells and cytomegalovirus serostatus. Overall study context: Of the healthy Belgian adults, 9 were CMV seropositive and approximately 24 seronegative.

Generated by immunoSEQ multiplex PCR, the TCRdb table keeps only in-frame clones and is missing some. The table lists under 40,000 clones, 65% to 80% of them singletons. General study findings and limits: Median bootstrapped AUC for CMV status was about 0.96 originally, just under 0.93 US-trained.

The sort gate was single viable CD3+CD4+CD8-CD45RO+ cells for memory CD4+ T cells. This CDR3 has 14 residues. Trimming shortened V by 7 bases and J by 2 bases, and 15 bases separated the two germline ends. Germline CDR1 and CDR2: MNHEY and SVGAGI. This rearrangement joins TRBV6-5 to TRBJ2-7; tentatively, D is TRBD1 (5 bases). The clonotype originates from an adult in good health and CMV-seropositive. The sample comprised memory CD4+ T cells from blood. The chain's CDR3 is CASISRVGAYEQYF. The DNA for the CDR3 is TGTGCCAGCATATCCAGGGTAGGGGCCTACGAGCAGTACTTC.